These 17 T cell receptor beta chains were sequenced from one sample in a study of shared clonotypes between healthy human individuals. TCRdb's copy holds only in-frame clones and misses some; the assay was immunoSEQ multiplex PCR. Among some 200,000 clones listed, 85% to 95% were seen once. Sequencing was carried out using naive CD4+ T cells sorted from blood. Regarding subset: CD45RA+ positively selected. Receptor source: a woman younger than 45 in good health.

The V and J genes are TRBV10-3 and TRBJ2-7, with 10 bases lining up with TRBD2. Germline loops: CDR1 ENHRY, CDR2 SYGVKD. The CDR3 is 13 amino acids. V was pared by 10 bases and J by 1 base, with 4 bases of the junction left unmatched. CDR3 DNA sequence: TGTGCCACCGTAGCGGGGGGATCCTACGAGCAGTACTTC. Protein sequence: CATVAGGSYEQYF.

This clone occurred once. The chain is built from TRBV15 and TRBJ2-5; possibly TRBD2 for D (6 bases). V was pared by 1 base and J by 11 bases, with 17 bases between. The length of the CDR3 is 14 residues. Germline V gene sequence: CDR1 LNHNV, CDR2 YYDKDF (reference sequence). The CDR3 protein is CATSRGREDDEQYF. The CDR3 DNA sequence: TGTGCCACCAGCAGAGGGAGGGAAGACGATGAGCAGTACTTC.

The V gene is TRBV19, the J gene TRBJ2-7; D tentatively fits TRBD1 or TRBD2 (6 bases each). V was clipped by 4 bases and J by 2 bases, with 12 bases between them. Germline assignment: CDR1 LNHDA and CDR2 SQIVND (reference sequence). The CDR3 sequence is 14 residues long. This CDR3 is CASSRIGGPYEQYF. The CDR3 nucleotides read TGTGCCAGTAGTAGAATAGGGGGGCCCTACGAGCAGTACTTC.

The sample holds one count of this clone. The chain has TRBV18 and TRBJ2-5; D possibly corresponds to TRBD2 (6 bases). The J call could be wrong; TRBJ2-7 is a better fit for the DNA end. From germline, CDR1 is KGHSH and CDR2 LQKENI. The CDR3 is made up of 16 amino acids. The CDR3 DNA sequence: TGTGCCAGCTCACCCGGGACTCTTGTTCTCTCCTACGAGCAGTACTTC. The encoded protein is CASSPGTLVLSYEQYF.

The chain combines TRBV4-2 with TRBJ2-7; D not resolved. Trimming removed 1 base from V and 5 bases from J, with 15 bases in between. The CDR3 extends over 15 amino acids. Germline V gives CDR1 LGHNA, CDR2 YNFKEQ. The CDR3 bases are TGTGCCAGCAGCCAAGTGGCTATCAACAGCCACGAGCAGTACTTC. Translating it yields CASSQVAINSHEQYF.

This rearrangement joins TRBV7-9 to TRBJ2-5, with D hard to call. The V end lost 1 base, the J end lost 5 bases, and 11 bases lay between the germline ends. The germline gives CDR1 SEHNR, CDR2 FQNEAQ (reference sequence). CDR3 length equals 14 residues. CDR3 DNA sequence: TGTGCCAGCAGCTTAGTTGGATATAGGGAGACCCAGTACTTC. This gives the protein CASSLVGYRETQYF.

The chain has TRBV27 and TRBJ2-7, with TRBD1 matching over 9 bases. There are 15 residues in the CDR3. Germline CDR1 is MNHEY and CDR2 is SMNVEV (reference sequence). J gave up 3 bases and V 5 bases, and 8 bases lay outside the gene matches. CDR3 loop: CASSEAGTGIYEQYF. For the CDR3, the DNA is TGTGCCAGCAGTGAGGCGGGGACAGGGATCTACGAGCAGTACTTC.

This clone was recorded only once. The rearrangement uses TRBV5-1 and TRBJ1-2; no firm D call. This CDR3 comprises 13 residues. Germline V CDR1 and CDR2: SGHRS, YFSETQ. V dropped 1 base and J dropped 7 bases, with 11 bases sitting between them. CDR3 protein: CASSLPGVGGYTF. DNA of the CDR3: TGCGCCAGCAGCTTGCCGGGTGTTGGTGGCTACACCTTC.

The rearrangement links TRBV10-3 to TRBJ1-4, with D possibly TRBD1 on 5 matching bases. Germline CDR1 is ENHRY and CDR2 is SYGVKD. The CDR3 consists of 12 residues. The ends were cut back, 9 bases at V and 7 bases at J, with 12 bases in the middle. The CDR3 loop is CAIPGLREKLFF. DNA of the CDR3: TGTGCCATACCGGGACTTCGTGAAAAACTGTTTTTT.

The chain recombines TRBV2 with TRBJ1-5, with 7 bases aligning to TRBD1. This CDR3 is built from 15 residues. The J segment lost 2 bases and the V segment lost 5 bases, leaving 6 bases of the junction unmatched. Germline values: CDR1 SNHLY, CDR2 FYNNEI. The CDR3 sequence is CASSFQGGGNQPQHF. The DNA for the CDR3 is TGTGCCAGCAGTTTTCAGGGGGGTGGCAATCAGCCCCAGCATTTT.

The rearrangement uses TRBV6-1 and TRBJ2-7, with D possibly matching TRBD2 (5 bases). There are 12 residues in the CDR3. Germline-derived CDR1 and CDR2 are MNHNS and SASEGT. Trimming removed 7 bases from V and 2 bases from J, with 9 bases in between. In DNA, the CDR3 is TGTGCCAGCACCTGGACTGCCTACGAGCAGTACTTC. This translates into CASTWTAYEQYF.

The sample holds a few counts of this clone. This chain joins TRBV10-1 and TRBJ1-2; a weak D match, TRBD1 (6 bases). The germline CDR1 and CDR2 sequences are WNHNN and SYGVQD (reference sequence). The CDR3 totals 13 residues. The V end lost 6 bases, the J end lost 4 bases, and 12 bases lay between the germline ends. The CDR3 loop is CASSPGTTYGYTF. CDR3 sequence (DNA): TGCGCCAGCAGCCCCGGGACAACCTATGGCTACACCTTC.

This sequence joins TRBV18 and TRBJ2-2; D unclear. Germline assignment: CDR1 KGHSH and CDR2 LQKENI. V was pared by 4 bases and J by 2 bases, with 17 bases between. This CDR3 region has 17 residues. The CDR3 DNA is TGTGCCAGCTCACTAAAACGAGCCCACGGCAACACCGGGGAGCTGTTTTTT. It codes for CASSLKRAHGNTGELFF.

Here the CDR3 reads CASSSVRREGDEQYF. The CDR3 coding sequence is TGTGCCAGCAGTTCAGTTCGGCGGGAGGGGGACGAGCAGTACTTC. J is TRBJ2-7 and V is TRBV4-2; 9 bases map to TRBD2. Losses at the gene ends were 6 bases for V and 5 bases for J; bases not matched to a gene: 11. The CDR3 runs to 15 residues. Per the germline V gene, CDR1 is LGHNA and CDR2 is YNFKEQ.

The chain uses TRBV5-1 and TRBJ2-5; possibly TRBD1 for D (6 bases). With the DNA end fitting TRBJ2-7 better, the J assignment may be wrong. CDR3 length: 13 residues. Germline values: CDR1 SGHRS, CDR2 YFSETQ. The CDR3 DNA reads TGCGCCAGCAGCTTCCCCAGGGACAACGAGCAGTACTTC. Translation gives CASSFPRDNEQYF.

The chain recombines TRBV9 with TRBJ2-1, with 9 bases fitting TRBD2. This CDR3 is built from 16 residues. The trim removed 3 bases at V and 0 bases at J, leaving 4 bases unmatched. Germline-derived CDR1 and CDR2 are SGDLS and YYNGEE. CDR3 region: CASSATSGSSYNEQFF. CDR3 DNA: TGTGCCAGCAGCGCGACTAGCGGAAGCTCCTACAATGAGCAGTTCTTC.

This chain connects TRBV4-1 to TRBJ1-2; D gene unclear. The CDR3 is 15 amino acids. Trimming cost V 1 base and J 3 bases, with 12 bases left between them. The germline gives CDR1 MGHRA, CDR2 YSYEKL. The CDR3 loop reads CASSQVPNLDYGYTF. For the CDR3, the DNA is TGCGCCAGCAGCCAAGTCCCCAATCTGGACTATGGCTACACCTTC.